The T cell receptor (beta chain) under discussion was sequenced for a study of cytomegalovirus exposure and HLA in healthy donors. The PCR used 60 Vbeta and 13 Jbeta primers. TCRdb keeps only in-frame clones here, not all; method: immunoSEQ multiplex PCR. The sample consists of roughly 150,000 clones, approximately 70% of them appearing once. The trim removed 0 bases at V and 11 bases at J, leaving 11 bases unmatched. Looked up from germline, CDR1 is SGHDN and CDR2 is FVKESK. The CDR3 sequence is 17 residues long. The V and J genes are TRBV14 and TRBJ1-6; TRBD1 aligns across 9 bases. This TCR came from a woman aged 18-35 years in good health and CMV-seropositive. What was sequenced was PBMCs. CDR3 nucleotide sequence: TGTGCCAGCAGCCAAGATCGGGGACAGGGTTTGAGGGCACCCCTCCACTTT. This sequence encodes CASSQDRGQGLRAPLHF.